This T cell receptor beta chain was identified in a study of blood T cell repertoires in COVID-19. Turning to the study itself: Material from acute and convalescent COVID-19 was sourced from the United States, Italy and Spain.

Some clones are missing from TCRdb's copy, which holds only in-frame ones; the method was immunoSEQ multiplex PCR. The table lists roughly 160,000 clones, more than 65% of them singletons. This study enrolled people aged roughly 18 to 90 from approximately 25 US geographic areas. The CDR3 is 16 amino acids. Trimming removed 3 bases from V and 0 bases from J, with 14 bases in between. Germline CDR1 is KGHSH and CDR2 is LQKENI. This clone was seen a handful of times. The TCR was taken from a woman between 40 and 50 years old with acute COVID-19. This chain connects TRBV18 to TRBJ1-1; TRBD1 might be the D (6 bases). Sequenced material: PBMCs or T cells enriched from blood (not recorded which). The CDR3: CASSPYRVFMNTEAFF. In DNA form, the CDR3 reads TGTGCCAGCTCACCCTACAGGGTTTTCATGAACACTGAAGCTTTCTTT. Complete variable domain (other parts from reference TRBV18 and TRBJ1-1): NAGVMQNPRHLVRRRGQEARLRCSPMKGHSHVYWYRQLPEEGLKFMVYLQKENIIDESGMPKERFSAEFPKEGPSILRIQQVVRGDSAAYFCASSPYRVFMNTEAFFGQGTRLTVV.